Shown below are 29 T cell receptor beta chains from a single sample sequenced in a study of blood T cell repertoires in COVID-19. Method: immunoSEQ multiplex PCR; TCRdb's copy keeps in-frame clones and lacks some. The top ten clones hold 7% to 10% of a sample with 130,000 to 150,000 clones, roughly 76% of them seen once. Sample: peripheral blood. Every receptor here comes from a human donor with acute or convalescent COVID-19. The donor label of this sample is uncertain.

CDR3 sequence reads: CASSYPRQGGNTEAFF. In DNA form, the CDR3 reads TGTGCCAGCAGTTACCCTAGACAGGGTGGGAACACTGAAGCTTTCTTT. The chain couples TRBV6-5 to TRBJ1-1; 7 bases are shared with TRBD1. V shed 2 bases and J 1 base; nucleotides not matched to a gene: 7. Germline CDR1 reads MNHEY; CDR2 reads SVGAGI. This CDR3 has 16 residues.

V and J are TRBV7-9 and TRBJ2-7; tentative D call: TRBD1 (6 bases). The germline V gene has CDR1 SEHNR and CDR2 FQNEAQ (reference sequence). The CDR3 totals 11 residues. CDR3 in amino acids: CASSRAGVLNV. DNA for the CDR3: TGTGCCAGCAGCCGAGCAGGGGTCTTGAACGTC.

This chain uses TRBV19 with TRBJ2-3; 10 bases match TRBD2. Trimming took 3 bases from V and 4 from J; bases not matched to a gene: 1. CDR1 LNHDA and CDR2 SQIVND come from the germline V gene (reference sequence). CDR3 length equals 14 residues. CDR3 residues: CASSIGLAADTQYF. CDR3 nucleotide sequence: TGTGCCAGTAGTATCGGACTAGCGGCAGATACGCAGTATTTT. Full variable domain (rest looked up from reference TRBV19 and TRBJ2-3): DGGITQSPKYLFRKEGQNVTLSCEQNLNHDAMYWYRQDPGQGLRLIYYSQIVNDFQKGDIAEGYSVSREKKESFPLTVTSAQKNPTAFYLCASSIGLAADTQYFGPGTRLTVL.

This clone appeared a single time. V gene TRBV6-5 combines with J gene TRBJ1-3; D remains ambiguous. The V end lost 7 bases, the J end lost 0 bases, and 13 bases lay between the germline ends. The CDR3 length is 15 residues. Germline V CDR1 and CDR2: MNHEY, SVGAGI. CDR3 nucleotides: TGTGCCAGCACCGGAGGTCCGAGCTCTGGAAACACCATATATTTT. Amino acids: CASTGGPSSGNTIYF.

The genes are TRBV6-5 and TRBJ1-3; TRBD1 agrees at 7 bases. This CDR3 comprises 14 residues. Germline V gene lookup returns CDR1 MNHEY and CDR2 SVGAGI. Trimming cost V 4 bases and J 9 bases; bases outside gene matches: 9. The CDR3: CASSLGQHGFTIYF. CDR3 coding DNA: TGTGCCAGCAGTTTGGGACAGCATGGATTCACCATATATTTT.

This clone was found a few times. CDR3 protein: CASSPVDSPLHF. CDR3 nucleotide sequence: TGTGCCAGCAGTCCGGTGGATTCACCCCTCCACTTT. The rearrangement uses TRBV6-5 and TRBJ1-6, with D uncertain. With 5 bases removed from V and 8 bases from J, the gap between germline ends came to 7 bases. The CDR3 covers 12 residues. Germline V CDR1 and CDR2: MNHEY, SVGAGI.

The V call is TRBV24-1, the J call TRBJ1-2; perhaps TRBD1 as D (6 bases). CDR3 length: 14 amino acids. Germline V lookup: CDR1 KGHDR, CDR2 SFDVKD. Trimming pared 3 bases from V and 0 bases from J, leaving 7 bases between. The CDR3 coding sequence is TGTGCCACCAGTGATCGACAGGCTAACTATGGCTACACCTTC. Its protein is CATSDRQANYGYTF.

V and J are TRBV27 and TRBJ2-1, with 8 bases fitting TRBD2. There are 13 residues in the CDR3. CDR1 is MNHEY, CDR2 SMNVEV, per germline (reference sequence). V shed 4 bases and J 4 bases; nucleotides not matched to a gene: 0. The CDR3 reads CASSSGGYNEQFF. CDR3 sequence (DNA): TGTGCCAGCAGTTCGGGGGGGTACAATGAGCAGTTCTTC.

The V and J genes are TRBV27 and TRBJ2-5; no reliable D call. CDR3 size: 13 residues. In germline, CDR1 is MNHEY, CDR2 SMNVEV (reference sequence). V was pared by 3 bases and J by 4 bases, with 9 bases between. The CDR3: CASSFFIGETQYF. The CDR3 DNA reads TGTGCCAGCAGTTTTTTTATCGGAGAGACCCAGTACTTC.

The genes are TRBV7-6 and TRBJ2-1; 7 bases match TRBD1. The J segment lost 8 bases and the V segment lost 4 bases, leaving 11 bases of the junction unmatched. There are 15 residues in the CDR3. Germline V gene sequence: CDR1 SGHVS, CDR2 FNYEAQ. The CDR3 loop is CASSSRQGLGHEQFF. The CDR3 DNA reads as TGTGCCAGCAGCTCTCGACAGGGCTTAGGCCATGAGCAGTTCTTC.

The chain has TRBV5-4 and TRBJ2-1; TRBD2 matches at 8 bases. CDR1 is SGHNT and CDR2 is YYREEE in the germline V gene (reference sequence). The CDR3 covers 16 residues. The trim removed 4 bases at V and 3 bases at J, leaving 9 bases unmatched. CDR3 sequence (DNA): TGTGCCAGCAGCCTCAGCGGGGGCCTCCTCTACAATGAGCAGTTCTTC. Its translation is CASSLSGGLLYNEQFF.

The V call is TRBV6-6, the J call TRBJ1-1; D remains ambiguous. Trimming removed 5 bases from V and 0 bases from J, with 16 bases in between. From germline, CDR1 is MNHNY and CDR2 SVGAGI (reference sequence). This CDR3 comprises 16 residues. CDR3 DNA sequence: TGTGCCAGCAGTCCGGGAGGGAGTAGGATGAACACTGAAGCTTTCTTT. Translating it yields CASSPGGSRMNTEAFF.

The chain has TRBV6-6 and TRBJ1-1, with 7 bases identical to TRBD1. V was clipped by 5 bases and J by 1 base; unmatched bases: 10. The V gene's germline CDR1 is MNHNY and CDR2 SVGAGI (reference sequence). The CDR3 has 16 amino acids. CDR3 sequence: CASSRKQGLTNTEAFF. The CDR3 DNA reads as TGTGCCAGCAGTCGAAAACAGGGGTTGACGAACACTGAAGCTTTCTTT.

The V and J genes are TRBV10-2 and TRBJ1-2; TRBD1 might be the D (6 bases). V shed 7 bases and J shed 4 bases, with 16 bases lying between them. The CDR3 totals 14 residues. Germline assignment: CDR1 WSHSY and CDR2 SAAADI. In DNA, the CDR3 is TGCGCCAGCACCCCGGGGGGGCAGGGCTATGGCTACACCTTC. The encoded protein is CASTPGGQGYGYTF.

This chain connects TRBV21-1 to TRBJ1-4; TRBD1 reflects the table's D call only, with no check against the DNA. TRBV21-1 is an annotated pseudogene. The CDR3 has 15 amino acids. The CDR3 coding sequence is TGTGCCAGCAGCAATTACAGGAGAACTAATGAAAAACTGTTTTTT. Translated: CASSNYRRTNEKLFF.

The V and J genes are TRBV7-6 and TRBJ2-2, with TRBD2 matching 7 bases. The CDR3 runs 15 residues. CDR1 is SGHVS, CDR2 FNYEAQ, per germline. V lost 1 base to trimming and J lost 5 bases; unmatched junction nucleotides: 4. The DNA of the CDR3 is TGTGCCAGCAGCTTAGGAGCGGGGAGAACCGGGGAGCTGTTTTTT. Translated: CASSLGAGRTGELFF.

To note about this clone: Other DNA sequences within the sample encode an identical CDR3. The CDR3 DNA is TGTGCCAGCAGCCAGGGGACAGGTTATAGCAATCAGCCCCAGCATTTT. It is translated as CASSQGTGYSNQPQHF. The chain couples TRBV3-1 (or the pseudogene TRBV3-2) to TRBJ1-5; 8 bases agree with TRBD1. Germline lookup yields CDR1 LGHDT and CDR2 YNNKEL (reference sequence). With V trimmed by 3 bases and J by 0 bases, 4 bases remained unmatched. This CDR3 is 16 amino acids long.

This clone was found once. V gene TRBV7-2 combines with J gene TRBJ2-1; TRBD2 matches at 12 bases. This CDR3 spans 16 amino acids. The germline CDR1 and CDR2 sequences are SGHTA and FQGNSA. V dropped 0 bases and J dropped 9; count of bases not matched to a gene: 6. The CDR3 region has the DNA TGTGCCAGCAGCTTAGCACTAGCGGGGGGCGCAGGTGAGCAGTTCTTC. Encoded protein: CASSLALAGGAGEQFF.

The V gene is TRBV30, the J gene TRBJ2-2; D is perhaps TRBD2 (5 bases). Between the trimmed V and J ends, which lost 7 bases and 7 bases, there was a span of 16 bases. CDR3 length: 13 amino acids. Germline V lookup: CDR1 GTSNPN, CDR2 SVGIG (reference sequence). The CDR3 nucleotides are TGTGCCTCTCGCCCCATCCGGGGCGGGGAGCTGTTTTTT. Translation gives CASRPIRGGELFF.

The rearrangement uses TRBV7-6 and TRBJ2-7; D perhaps matches TRBD1 (6 bases). The V end was cut by 1 base, the J end by 3 bases, with 7 bases between. Germline V gene sequence: CDR1 SGHVS, CDR2 FNYEAQ. CDR3 length equals 13 residues. The CDR3 DNA is TGTGCCAGCAGCTTAGAGACAGGCTACGAGCAGTACTTC. Protein product: CASSLETGYEQYF.

The chain carries TRBV3-1 (or the pseudogene TRBV3-2) and TRBJ2-2, with D possibly matching TRBD1 (6 bases). The V end was cut by 1 base, the J end by 6 bases, with 15 bases between. Germline lookup yields CDR1 LGHDT and CDR2 YNNKEL (reference sequence). CDR3 size: 16 residues. The CDR3 sequence is CASSQGFAGASGELFF. CDR3 nucleotides: TGTGCCAGCAGCCAAGGGTTTGCAGGGGCGTCCGGGGAGCTGTTTTTT.

The CDR3, as DNA: TGCGCCAGCAGCTCCGGACTAGCGGGGGCCGAGACCCAGTACTTC. Translated: CASSSGLAGAETQYF. The chain is built from TRBV5-1 and TRBJ2-5; 13 nucleotides agree with TRBD2. This CDR3 is 15 amino acids long. The V gene's germline CDR1 is SGHRS and CDR2 YFSETQ. V shed 3 bases and J 5 bases; nucleotides not matched to a gene: 4.

The CDR3 spells CASSARTGGEYGYTF. The CDR3 DNA reads TGTGCCAGCAGCGCTCGGACAGGGGGCGAGTATGGCTACACCTTC. The rearrangement joins TRBV9 to TRBJ1-2; the match to TRBD1 covers 11 bases. The CDR3 spans 15 residues. Germline loops: CDR1 SGDLS, CDR2 YYNGEE. The V gene end was trimmed by 3 bases and the J gene end by 5 bases; junction bases not matched to a gene: 6. The full variable domain, its missing parts supplied by reference TRBV9 and TRBJ1-2, is DSGVTQTPKHLITATGQRVTLRCSPRSGDLSVYWYQQSLDQGLQFLIQYYNGEERAKGNILERFSAQQFPDLHSELNLSSLELGDSALYFCASSARTGGEYGYTFGSGTRLTVV.

This clone has just one count. CDR3 sequence (DNA): TGTGCCAGCACCTCATCGGACAGAGCGGAGACCCAGTACTTC. Translated: CASTSSDRAETQYF. The chain is built from TRBV13 and TRBJ2-5, with D possibly matching TRBD1 (6 bases). Germline CDR1 and CDR2: PRHDT and FYEKMQ (reference sequence). V lost 7 bases and J lost 5, with 17 bases in between. The CDR3 has 14 amino acids. Looking up the rest from reference TRBV13 and TRBJ2-5 gives the full variable domain: AAGVIQSPRHLIKEKRETATLKCYPIPRHDTVYWYQQGPGQDPQFLISFYEKMQSDKGSIPDRFSAQQFSDYHSELNMSSLELGDSALYFCASTSSDRAETQYFGPGTRLLVL.

The chain combines TRBV10-2 with TRBJ2-5; 12 bases are shared with TRBD1. CDR1 WSHSY and CDR2 SAAADI come from the germline V gene. This CDR3 is 16 amino acids long. V was pared by 8 bases and J by 5 bases, with 12 bases of the junction left unmatched. This chain's CDR3 is CASRAGTGGMEETQYF. The CDR3 DNA reads as TGCGCCAGCCGAGCCGGGACAGGGGGCATGGAGGAGACCCAGTACTTC.

This clone was observed a few times. The V call is TRBV5-6, the J call TRBJ2-2; 7 bases agree with TRBD1. V shed 2 bases, J shed 5 bases, and the junction held 6 bases outside the gene matches. CDR3 length equals 15 residues. CDR1 is SGHDT, CDR2 YYEEEE, per germline. The CDR3 nucleotides read TGTGCCAGCAGCTTACGACAGGGATGGACCGGGGAGCTGTTTTTT. This translates into CASSLRQGWTGELFF. The full variable domain, in which reference TRBV5-6 and TRBJ2-2 provide the parts outside the CDR3, is DAGVTQSPTHLIKTRGQQVTLRCSPKSGHDTVSWYQQALGQGPQFIFQYYEEEERQRGNFPDRFSGHQFPNYSSELNVNALLLGDSALYLCASSLRQGWTGELFFGEGSRLTVL.

This clone was detected a few times. This chain connects TRBV2 to TRBJ1-1; TRBD1 agrees at 7 bases. V was pared by 9 bases and J by 1 base, with 14 bases of the junction left unmatched. The CDR3 is made up of 16 amino acids. Per germline, CDR1 SNHLY and CDR2 FYNNEI. The CDR3 DNA follows: TGTGCCAGTGAAGGAGGGGGCCTCTGGGAGAACACTGAAGCTTTCTTT. Protein product: CASEGGGLWENTEAFF. Supplemented by reference TRBV2 and TRBJ1-1, the full variable domain reads EPEVTQTPSHQVTQMGQEVILRCVPISNHLYFYWYRQILGQKVEFLVSFYNNEISEKSEIFDDQFSVERPDGSNFTLKIRSTKLEDSAMYFCASEGGGLWENTEAFFGQGTRLTVV.

V is TRBV9 and J is TRBJ1-2; D gene ambiguous. Per germline, CDR1 SGDLS and CDR2 YYNGEE. The CDR3 totals 13 residues. Trimming stripped 3 bases from V and 1 base from J, with 7 bases between. The CDR3 spells CASSGYFNYGYTF. The DNA of the CDR3 is TGTGCCAGCAGCGGGTACTTTAACTATGGCTACACCTTC.

This chain connects TRBV11-2 to TRBJ2-1; TRBD1 aligns across 9 bases. Germline V gene sequence: CDR1 SGHAT, CDR2 FQNNGV. The trim removed 3 bases at V and 4 bases at J, leaving 4 bases unmatched. The CDR3 length is 15 residues. This CDR3 reads CASSFWTGEYNEQFF. The CDR3 DNA reads TGTGCCAGCAGCTTTTGGACAGGGGAATACAATGAGCAGTTCTTC.